This T cell receptor (beta chain) is drawn from a study of response to subunit inactivated influenza vaccine. MiXCR, applied by TCRdb to the RT-PCR reads, yields one record per CDR3 protein. Found here are 500,000 to 550,000 distinct CDR3 sequences, roughly 23% of them singletons; the top ten hold under 3.5%. The CDR3 totals 16 residues. In germline, CDR1 is MNHEY, CDR2 SVGEGT. The ends lost 5 bases at V and 0 bases at J; junction bases unmatched: 7. The same data also went into a second study, on T cells expressing NK-cell markers. This second study says: UMI-tagged 5'RACE template switching yielded the TCR beta cDNA. It was sorted CD3+CD56+NKG2C+, CD3+CD56+NKG2C- and CD3+CD56-NKG2C+ T cells that supplied the TCR beta repertoires. The sequencing cohort of eight donors included seven HCMV-seropositive individuals and one seronegative individual.

The gene calls are TRBV6-2 or TRBV6-3 and TRBJ2-7; 10 bases agree with TRBD2. This sequence was found in a man aged 50 to 59 who received an inactivated influenza vaccine. The sequencing used CD4+ T cells sorted from PBMCs, collected 12 days after vaccination. The CDR3 reads CASSPLAGGGSYEQYF. The CDR3 nucleotides read TGTGCCAGCAGTCCTTTAGCGGGAGGAGGCTCCTACGAGCAGTACTTC.